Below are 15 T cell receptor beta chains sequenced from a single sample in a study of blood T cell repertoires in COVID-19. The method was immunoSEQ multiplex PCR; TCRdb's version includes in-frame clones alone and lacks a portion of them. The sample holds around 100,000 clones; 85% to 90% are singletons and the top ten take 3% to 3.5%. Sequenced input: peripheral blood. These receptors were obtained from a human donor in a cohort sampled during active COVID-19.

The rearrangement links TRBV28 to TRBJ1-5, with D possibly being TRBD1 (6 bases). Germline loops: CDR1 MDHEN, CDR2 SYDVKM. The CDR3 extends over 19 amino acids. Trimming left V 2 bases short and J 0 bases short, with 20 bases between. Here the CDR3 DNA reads TGTGCCAGCAGTTTAGTGTCAGGGGTGGGCGGGTATAGCAATCAGCCCCAGCATTTT. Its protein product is CASSLVSGVGGYSNQPQHF.

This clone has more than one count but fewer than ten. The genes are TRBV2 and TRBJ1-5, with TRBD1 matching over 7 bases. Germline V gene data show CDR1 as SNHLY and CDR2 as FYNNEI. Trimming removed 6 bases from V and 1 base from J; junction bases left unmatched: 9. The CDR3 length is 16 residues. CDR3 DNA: TGTGCCAGCAGGGGCGACAGGGAGGAAAGCAATCAGCCCCAGCATTTT. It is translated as CASRGDREESNQPQHF.

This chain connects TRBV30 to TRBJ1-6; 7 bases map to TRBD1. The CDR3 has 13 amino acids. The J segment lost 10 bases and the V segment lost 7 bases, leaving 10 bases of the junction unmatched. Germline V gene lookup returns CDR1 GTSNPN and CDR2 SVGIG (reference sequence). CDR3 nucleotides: TGTGCCTCAACAGACAGGGTGGAATCACCCCTCCACTTT. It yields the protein CASTDRVESPLHF. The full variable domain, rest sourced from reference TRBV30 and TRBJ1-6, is SQTIHQWPATLVQPVGSPLSLECTVEGTSNPNLYWYRQAAGRGLQLLFYSVGIGQISSEVPQNLSASRPQDRQFILSSKKLLLSDSGFYLCASTDRVESPLHFGNGTRLTVT.

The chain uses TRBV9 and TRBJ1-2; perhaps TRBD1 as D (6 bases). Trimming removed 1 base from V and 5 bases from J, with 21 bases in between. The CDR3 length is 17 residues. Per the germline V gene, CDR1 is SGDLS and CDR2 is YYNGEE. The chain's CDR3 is CASSVTSGGAFNYGYTF. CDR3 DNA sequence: TGTGCCAGCAGCGTAACTTCTGGGGGCGCGTTCAATTATGGCTACACCTTC.

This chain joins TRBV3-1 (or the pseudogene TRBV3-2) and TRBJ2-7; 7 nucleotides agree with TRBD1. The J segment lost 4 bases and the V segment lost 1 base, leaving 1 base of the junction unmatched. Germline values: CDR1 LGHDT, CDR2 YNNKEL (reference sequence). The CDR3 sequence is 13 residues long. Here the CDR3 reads CASSQGQGYEQYF. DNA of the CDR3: TGTGCCAGCAGCCAAGGACAGGGTTACGAGCAGTACTTC.

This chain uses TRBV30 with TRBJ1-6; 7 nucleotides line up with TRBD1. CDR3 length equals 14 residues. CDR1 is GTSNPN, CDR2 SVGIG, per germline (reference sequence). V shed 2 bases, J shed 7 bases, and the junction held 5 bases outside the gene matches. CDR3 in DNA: TGTGCCTGGAGTTCCGGGACAGCCAATTCACCCCTCCACTTT. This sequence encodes CAWSSGTANSPLHF.

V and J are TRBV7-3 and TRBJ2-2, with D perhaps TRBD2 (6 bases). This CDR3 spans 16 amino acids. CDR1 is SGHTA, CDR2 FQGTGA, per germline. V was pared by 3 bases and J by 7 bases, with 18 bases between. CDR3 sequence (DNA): TGTGCCAGCAGCTTCTTTGCGGGGCCAGGGCACGGGGAGCTGTTTTTT. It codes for CASSFFAGPGHGELFF. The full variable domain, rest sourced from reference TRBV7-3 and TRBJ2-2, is GAGVSQTPSNKVTEKGKYVELRCDPISGHTALYWYRQSLGQGPEFLIYFQGTGAADDSGLPNDRFFAVRPEGSVSTLKIQRTERGDSAVYLCASSFFAGPGHGELFFGEGSRLTVL.

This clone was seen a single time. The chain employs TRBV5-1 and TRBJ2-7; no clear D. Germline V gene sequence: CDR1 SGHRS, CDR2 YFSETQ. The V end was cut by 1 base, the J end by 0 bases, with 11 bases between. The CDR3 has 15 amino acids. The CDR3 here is CASSLIMSASYEQYF. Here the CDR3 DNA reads TGCGCCAGCAGCTTGATCATGAGCGCCTCCTACGAGCAGTACTTC. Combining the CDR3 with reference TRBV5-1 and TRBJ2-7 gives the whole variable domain KAGVTQTPRYLIKTRGQQVTLSCSPISGHRSVSWYQQTPGQGLQFLFEYFSETQRNKGNFPGRFSGRQFSNSRSEMNVSTLELGDSALYLCASSLIMSASYEQYFGPGTRLTVT.

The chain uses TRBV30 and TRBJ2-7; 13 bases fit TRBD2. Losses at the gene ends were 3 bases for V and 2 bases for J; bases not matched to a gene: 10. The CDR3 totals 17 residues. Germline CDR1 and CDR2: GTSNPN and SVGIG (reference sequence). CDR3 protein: CAWRRLAGGRTTYEQYF. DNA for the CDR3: TGTGCCTGGAGGAGACTAGCGGGAGGACGGACCACCTACGAGCAGTACTTC.

CDR3 loop: CASSSGTASTDTQYF. CDR3 nucleotide sequence: TGTGCCAGCAGCTCCGGGACAGCCTCCACAGATACGCAGTATTTT. The J gene is TRBJ2-3, the V gene TRBV6-5; TRBD1 matches at 7 bases. CDR1 is MNHEY, CDR2 SVGAGI, per germline. The CDR3 has 15 residues. J lost 2 bases, V lost 6 bases, and 8 bases had no gene match.

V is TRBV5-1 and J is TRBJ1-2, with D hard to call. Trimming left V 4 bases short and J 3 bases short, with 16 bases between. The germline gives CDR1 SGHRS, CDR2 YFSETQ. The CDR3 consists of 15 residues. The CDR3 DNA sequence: TGCGCCAGCAGCCCTAGTTTTGGCGGGGACTATGGCTACACCTTC. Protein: CASSPSFGGDYGYTF.

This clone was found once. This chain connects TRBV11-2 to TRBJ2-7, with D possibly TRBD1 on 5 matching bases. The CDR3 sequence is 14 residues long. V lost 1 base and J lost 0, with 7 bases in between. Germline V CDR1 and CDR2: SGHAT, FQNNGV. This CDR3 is CASSLAGNSYEQYF. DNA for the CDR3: TGTGCCAGCAGCTTAGCAGGGAACTCCTACGAGCAGTACTTC.

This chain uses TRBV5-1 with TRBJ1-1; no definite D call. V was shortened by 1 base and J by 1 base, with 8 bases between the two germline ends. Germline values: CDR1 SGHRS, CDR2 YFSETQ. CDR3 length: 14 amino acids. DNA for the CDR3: TGCGCCAGCAGCTTGAACCCGGGGAACACTGAAGCTTTCTTT. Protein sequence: CASSLNPGNTEAFF.

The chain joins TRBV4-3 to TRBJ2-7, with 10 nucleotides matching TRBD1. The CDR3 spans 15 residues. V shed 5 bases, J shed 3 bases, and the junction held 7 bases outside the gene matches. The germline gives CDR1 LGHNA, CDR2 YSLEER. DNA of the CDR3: TGCGCCAGCAGCGCGACCGGGACAGGGGTCTACGAGCAGTACTTC. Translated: CASSATGTGVYEQYF.

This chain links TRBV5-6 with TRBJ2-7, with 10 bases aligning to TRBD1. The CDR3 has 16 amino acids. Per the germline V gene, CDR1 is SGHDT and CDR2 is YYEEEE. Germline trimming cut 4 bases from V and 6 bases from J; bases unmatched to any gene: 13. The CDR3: CASSHPRDRGRGEQYF. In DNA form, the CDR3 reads TGTGCCAGCAGCCACCCACGGGACAGGGGACGGGGCGAGCAGTACTTC.